Shown below are 27 T cell receptor beta chains from a single sample sequenced in a study of shared clonotypes between healthy human individuals. Sequencing was performed with immunoSEQ multiplex PCR; in TCRdb, only in-frame clones are kept and a portion is missing. Here the sample spans about 980,000 clones, 70% to 85% being singletons. Sequencing input: memory CD4+ T cells sorted from blood. Regarding subset: CD45RA-negative fraction. These TCRs come from a man between 18 and 35 years old in good health.

The V gene is TRBV9, the J gene TRBJ2-1; TRBD2 matches at 10 bases. CDR3 size: 16 residues. Unmatched junction bases numbered 7, after V lost 0 bases and J lost 7 bases. The germline gives CDR1 SGDLS, CDR2 YYNGEE. The CDR3 DNA reads as TGTGCCAGCAGCGTAGGGACTAGCGGACTACAGAATGAGCAGTTCTTC. The encoded protein is CASSVGTSGLQNEQFF. The full variable domain, in which reference TRBV9 and TRBJ2-1 provide the parts outside the CDR3, is DSGVTQTPKHLITATGQRVTLRCSPRSGDLSVYWYQQSLDQGLQFLIQYYNGEERAKGNILERFSAQQFPDLHSELNLSSLELGDSALYFCASSVGTSGLQNEQFFGPGTRLTVL.

The rearrangement links TRBV6-5 to TRBJ2-7; TRBD1 matches at 9 bases. The junction had 2 bases not matched to a gene; V was cut back by 0 bases and J by 2 bases. The CDR3 is 15 amino acids. Germline CDR1 is MNHEY and CDR2 is SVGAGI. The CDR3 is CASSYSTGGTYEQYF. The CDR3 coding sequence is TGTGCCAGCAGTTACTCGACAGGGGGAACCTACGAGCAGTACTTC.

The chain employs TRBV6-1 and TRBJ1-1, with 7 bases that match TRBD1. The ends lost 5 bases at V and 4 bases at J; junction bases unmatched: 4. Germline values: CDR1 MNHNS, CDR2 SASEGT. This CDR3 has 13 residues. CDR3 region: CASSPGQTTEAFF. The CDR3 DNA sequence: TGTGCCAGCAGTCCGGGACAGACCACTGAAGCTTTCTTT.

The rearrangement uses TRBV2 and TRBJ1-4; D unclear. CDR1 SNHLY and CDR2 FYNNEI come from the germline V gene. Trimming took 11 bases from V and 5 from J, leaving 9 bases between them. This CDR3 spans 11 amino acids. The CDR3, as DNA: TGTGCCCACCAGAGGAATGAAAAACTGTTTTTT. This translates into CAHQRNEKLFF.

The rearrangement uses TRBV11-2 and TRBJ2-1; the match to TRBD2 covers 8 bases. CDR1 is SGHAT, CDR2 FQNNGV, per germline. V lost 2 bases, J lost 10 bases, and 10 bases stayed unmatched. CDR3 length: 15 amino acids. CDR3 sequence: CASSLKSGGEGEQFF. The CDR3 coding sequence is TGTGCCAGCAGCTTAAAGAGCGGGGGTGAAGGGGAGCAGTTCTTC.

The rearrangement links TRBV29-1 to TRBJ1-2; no clear D gene. Germline lookup yields CDR1 SQVTM and CDR2 ANQGSEA. V shed 4 bases and J shed 0 bases, with 6 bases lying between them. The CDR3 covers 12 residues. The CDR3 DNA follows: TGCAGCGTTGGTTCCGCTAACTATGGCTACACCTTC. Its translation is CSVGSANYGYTF.

This chain uses TRBV11-2 with TRBJ2-5; 10 bases are shared with TRBD2. The CDR3 length is 16 residues. Looked up from germline, CDR1 is SGHAT and CDR2 is FQNNGV. After removal of 5 bases from V and 7 bases from J, the junction contained 13 bases not matched to a gene. CDR3 DNA: TGTGCCAGCAGCAACAGAGGGTCTAGCGGGGGTGGGACCCAGTACTTC. Translating gives CASSNRGSSGGGTQYF.

The chain has TRBV19 and TRBJ2-3; 13 nucleotides agree with TRBD2. Germline trimming cut 0 bases from V and 4 bases from J; bases unmatched to any gene: 7. Germline-derived CDR1 and CDR2 are LNHDA and SQIVND (reference sequence). There are 18 residues in the CDR3. In DNA, the CDR3 is TGTGCCAGTAGTATAGAACCTACAGGGACTAGCGGGGCAGATACGCAGTATTTT. Translation: CASSIEPTGTSGADTQYF.

The chain has TRBV7-8 and TRBJ2-3; no clear D gene. Deletions cut 1 base from V and 2 bases from J, with 7 bases between. Germline V gene data show CDR1 as SGHVS and CDR2 as FQNEAQ. The CDR3 loop spans 14 amino acids. CDR3 region: CASSLERVTDTQYF. The CDR3 DNA is TGTGCCAGCAGCTTAGAAAGGGTCACAGATACGCAGTATTTT.

The chain joins TRBV4-1 to TRBJ2-5, with 7 bases identical to TRBD2. Per germline, CDR1 MGHRA and CDR2 YSYEKL. The CDR3 runs 12 residues. V lost 7 bases and J lost 7; bases outside the gene matches: 6. In DNA, the CDR3 is TGCGCCAGCACCTCAGGCGGGGGGACCCAGTACTTC. This encodes CASTSGGGTQYF.

V gene TRBV21-1 combines with J gene TRBJ1-2; the table's D call TRBD1 went unverified against the DNA. TRBV21-1 is a pseudogene. The CDR3 spans 14 residues. Written as DNA, the CDR3 is TGTGCCAGCAGCAAAGGGGCCAGCCACTATGGCTACACCTTC. Its protein product is CASSKGASHYGYTF.

The chain has TRBV20-1 and TRBJ2-3, with D unresolved. The germline V gene encodes CDR1 DFQATT and CDR2 SNEGSKA (reference sequence). The CDR3 is 11 amino acids. Trimming took 5 bases from V and 6 from J, leaving 9 bases between them. In DNA form, the CDR3 reads TGCAGTGCTCCCCATCTGGATACGCAGTATTTT. Protein: CSAPHLDTQYF.

J is TRBJ2-7 and V is TRBV7-9; tentative D call: TRBD1 (6 bases). Germline CDR1 reads SEHNR; CDR2 reads FQNEAQ (reference sequence). V was cut by 5 bases and J by 4 bases, with 21 bases left in between. The CDR3 totals 16 residues. As DNA, the CDR3 is TGTGCCAGCAGCCCTACTCAGGGGCTTACACTATACGAGCAGTACTTC. Its translation: CASSPTQGLTLYEQYF.

This clone appeared a single time. The chain carries TRBV5-5 and TRBJ2-7, with a possible D match to TRBD2 (5 bases). V was cut by 4 bases and J by 7 bases, with 18 bases left in between. The CDR3 loop spans 14 amino acids. Per the germline V gene, CDR1 is SGHKS and CDR2 is YYEKEE (reference sequence). The CDR3 nucleotides read TGTGCCAGCAGCAAGGCCCCTGGCGGAGGAGAGCAGTACTTC. Its protein product is CASSKAPGGGEQYF.

This CDR3 is CASSYWRGTDTQYF. CDR3 nucleotide sequence: TGTGCCAGCAGTTACTGGCGCGGCACAGATACGCAGTATTTT. The chain joins TRBV6-5 to TRBJ2-3; D unclear. The ends were cut back, 1 base at V and 1 base at J, with 6 bases in the middle. The CDR3 is made up of 14 amino acids. Germline loops: CDR1 MNHEY, CDR2 SVGAGI.

The V call is TRBV7-9, the J call TRBJ1-5; tentatively, D is TRBD1 (6 bases). In germline, CDR1 is SEHNR, CDR2 FQNEAQ (reference sequence). This CDR3 region has 15 residues. Trimming took off 8 bases at V and 0 bases at J, with 14 bases between the two ends. DNA for the CDR3: TGTGCCAGCCGTGACAGGCGTCATAGCAATCAGCCCCAGCATTTT. Translated, it gives CASRDRRHSNQPQHF.

CDR3 sequence (DNA): TGTGCTAGTGGCCCCCATGCAGGGGGTAAAAATTCACCCCTCCACTTT. This codes for CASGPHAGGKNSPLHF. This chain joins TRBV12-5 and TRBJ1-6; 7 bases agree with TRBD1. Per the germline V gene, CDR1 is LGHNT and CDR2 is FRNRAP. CDR3 size: 16 residues. V shed 6 bases and J 7 bases; nucleotides not matched to a gene: 12.

V usage is TRBV2 and J usage is TRBJ2-2; D call uncertain. The CDR3 covers 13 residues. CDR1 SNHLY and CDR2 FYNNEI come from the germline V gene. V lost 5 bases to trimming and J lost 1 base, with 5 bases between them. The CDR3 region is CASSIGNTGELFF. CDR3 sequence (DNA): TGTGCCAGCAGTATCGGGAACACCGGGGAGCTGTTTTTT.

In DNA, the CDR3 is TGCAGCGTTGAAGTCGGACTAGCGGGGGGCCGAGTGGCCCAGTACTTC. Amino acids: CSVEVGLAGGRVAQYF. The V gene is TRBV29-1, the J gene TRBJ2-5, with 14 bases fitting TRBD2. The germline V gene has CDR1 SQVTM and CDR2 ANQGSEA. The trim removed 1 base at V and 9 bases at J, leaving 10 bases unmatched. The CDR3 is 16 residues long. Looking up the rest from reference TRBV29-1 and TRBJ2-5 gives the full variable domain: SAVISQKPSRDICQRGTSLTIQCQVDSQVTMMFWYRQQPGQSLTLIATANQGSEATYESGFVIDKFPISRPNLTFSTLTVSNMSPEDSSIYLCSVEVGLAGGRVAQYFGPGTRLLVL.

The chain joins TRBV15 to TRBJ1-2, with unresolved D. V was trimmed by 6 bases and J by 4 bases, leaving 12 bases between them. The CDR3 is 13 residues long. Per germline, CDR1 LNHNV and CDR2 YYDKDF (reference sequence). In DNA form, the CDR3 reads TGTGCCACCAGAAGCGCGGTAGGCTATGGCTACACCTTC. Translation gives CATRSAVGYGYTF. The full variable domain, completed using reference TRBV15 and TRBJ1-2, is DAMVIQNPRYQVTQFGKPVTLSCSQTLNHNVMYWYQQKSSQAPKLLFHYYDKDFNNEADTPDNFQSRRPNTSFCFLDIRSPGLGDTAMYLCATRSAVGYGYTFGSGTRLTVV.

The V call is TRBV10-3, the J call TRBJ2-5, with D perhaps being TRBD1 or TRBD2 (7 bases each). This CDR3 has 15 residues. The germline V gene has CDR1 ENHRY and CDR2 SYGVKD. The V gene lost 7 bases and the J gene lost 4 bases, with 19 bases spanning the gap. CDR3 in amino acids: CAIKVGQGGSETQYF. CDR3 nucleotides: TGTGCCATCAAAGTGGGCCAGGGGGGGTCAGAGACCCAGTACTTC.

The chain employs TRBV9 and TRBJ2-7; D ambiguous. The length of the CDR3 is 13 residues. CDR1 and CDR2 from the germline V gene are SGDLS and YYNGEE. Trimming removed 3 bases at V and 0 bases at J, with 7 bases between. CDR3 bases: TGTGCCAGCAGCGCTCAGGACTCCTACGAGCAGTACTTC. Its protein product is CASSAQDSYEQYF. The entire variable domain, with the rest obtained from reference TRBV9 and TRBJ2-7, is as follows: DSGVTQTPKHLITATGQRVTLRCSPRSGDLSVYWYQQSLDQGLQFLIQYYNGEERAKGNILERFSAQQFPDLHSELNLSSLELGDSALYFCASSAQDSYEQYFGPGTRLTVT.

The rearrangement uses TRBV6-1 and TRBJ2-7; 10 nucleotides match TRBD2. V lost 4 bases to trimming and J lost 5 bases; unmatched junction nucleotides: 11. Germline V gene lookup returns CDR1 MNHNS and CDR2 SASEGT. CDR3 size: 16 residues. The CDR3: CASSGSGRASLNEQYF. The CDR3 region has the DNA TGTGCCAGCAGTGGAAGCGGGAGGGCCAGTCTGAACGAGCAGTACTTC.

With regard to this clone: Other DNA sequences within the sample encode an identical CDR3. This chain joins TRBV6-5 and TRBJ2-5; no reliable D call. Germline-derived CDR1 and CDR2 are MNHEY and SVGAGI. The CDR3 sequence is 11 residues long. The ends were cut back, 4 bases at V and 4 bases at J, with 4 bases in the middle. In DNA, the CDR3 is TGTGCCAGCAGTTCTCGAGAGACCCAGTACTTC. Its translation: CASSSRETQYF.

CDR3 DNA sequence: TGTGCCAGCAGTCCCAGCGAGGTGGAGACCCAGTACTTC. Protein sequence: CASSPSEVETQYF. The V and J genes are TRBV7-6 and TRBJ2-5; no reliable D call. CDR1 and CDR2 (germline): SGHVS, FNYEAQ. The CDR3 has 13 amino acids. Trimming left V 6 bases short and J 5 bases short, with 13 bases between. The whole variable domain, remainder taken from reference TRBV7-6 and TRBJ2-5, is GAGVSQSPRYKVTKRGQDVALRCDPISGHVSLYWYRQALGQGPEFLTYFNYEAQQDKSGLPNDRFSAERPEGSISTLTIQRTEQRDSAMYRCASSPSEVETQYFGPGTRLLVL.

V and J are TRBV6-6 and TRBJ2-7; TRBD1 matches 8 bases. With V trimmed by 0 bases and J by 3 bases, 4 bases remained unmatched. The CDR3 contains 15 residues. Germline V CDR1 and CDR2: MNHNY, SVGAGI (reference sequence). For the CDR3, the DNA is TGTGCCAGCAGTTACTCGTGGGGACAGGTCTACGAGCAGTACTTC. Protein: CASSYSWGQVYEQYF.

Of note for this clone: Given a far larger clone just one base away, this is likely a sequencing read error. The chain links TRBV7-2 to TRBJ2-3; 7 bases fit TRBD2. Germline V CDR1 and CDR2: SGHTA, FQGNSA. The CDR3 sequence is 14 residues long. The V and J ends lost 1 base and 4 bases, in that order; junction bases with no gene match: 2. CDR3 in amino acids: CASSLDGRPDTQYF. The DNA of the CDR3 is TGTGCCAGCAGCTTAGACGGGAGGCCAGATACGCAGTATTTT.